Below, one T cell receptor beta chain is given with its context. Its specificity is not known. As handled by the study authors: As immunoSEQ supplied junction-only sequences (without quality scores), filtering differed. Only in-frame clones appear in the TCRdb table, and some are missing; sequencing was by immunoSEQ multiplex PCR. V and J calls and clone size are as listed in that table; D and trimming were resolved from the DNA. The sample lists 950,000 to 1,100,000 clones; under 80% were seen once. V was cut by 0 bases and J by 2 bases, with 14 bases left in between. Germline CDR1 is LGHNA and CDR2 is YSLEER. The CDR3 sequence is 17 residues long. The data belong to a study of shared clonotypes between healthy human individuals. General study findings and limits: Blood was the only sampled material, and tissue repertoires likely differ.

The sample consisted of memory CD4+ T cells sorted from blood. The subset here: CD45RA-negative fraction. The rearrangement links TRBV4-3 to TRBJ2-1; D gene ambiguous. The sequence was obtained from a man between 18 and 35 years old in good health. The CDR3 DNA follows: TGCGCCAGCAGCCAAGAGTCCCCCCTTTCAACCTACAATGAGCAGTTCTTC. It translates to CASSQESPLSTYNEQFF.